Following are 19 T cell receptor beta chains from one sample sequenced in a study of vaccination and CD4 T cells after COVID-19. Specified treatment: roughly 11-day PBMC culture with coronavirus spike peptide pools or control peptides (ViraFEST assay). The Oncomine TCR Beta short-read assay sequenced DNA from cultured CD4+ T cells. Each CDR3 protein gets one entry after TCRdb re-called the PCR reads with MiXCR. The sample consists of roughly 11,000 distinct CDR3 sequences, approximately 61% of them appearing once. These receptors' antigens are unknown. Sequencing was carried out using CD4+ T cells from blood, cultured in vitro. The receptor set was obtained from a human donor who had recovered from COVID-19.

The chain joins TRBV2 to TRBJ1-5; maybe TRBD1 (5 bases). This CDR3 has 14 residues. Germline loops: CDR1 SNHLY, CDR2 FYNNEI. V lost 3 bases and J 1 base, leaving 7 bases between the germline ends. The CDR3 sequence: CASSDRDSNQPQHF. As DNA, the CDR3 is TGTGCCAGCAGTGATAGGGACAGCAATCAGCCCCAGCATTTT.

The CDR3 spells CASSESGIGVNTEAFF. The CDR3 DNA sequence: TGTGCCAGCAGTGAATCGGGGATTGGAGTTAACACTGAAGCTTTCTTT. The V call is TRBV2, the J call TRBJ1-1; D is ambiguous. Germline V gene data show CDR1 as SNHLY and CDR2 as FYNNEI. There are 16 residues in the CDR3. V was trimmed by 2 bases and J by 2 bases, leaving 15 bases between them.

The chain links TRBV28 to TRBJ1-2; D is unresolved. The CDR3 is 17 amino acids. CDR1 is MDHEN and CDR2 is SYDVKM in the germline V gene. V was cut by 1 base and J by 8 bases, with 23 bases left in between. DNA for the CDR3: TGTGCCAGCAGTTTATACGGGGTGGCGGCCGCCTCTGGGGGCTACACCTTC. Translated, it gives CASSLYGVAAASGGYTF.

The chain recombines TRBV2 with TRBJ2-7; no reliable D call. Germline CDR1 is SNHLY and CDR2 is FYNNEI. CDR3 length: 13 residues. The V end lost 1 base, the J end lost 8 bases, and 12 bases lay between the germline ends. CDR3 region: CASSEEGSDKQYF. CDR3 DNA: TGTGCCAGCAGTGAAGAGGGTTCCGATAAGCAGTACTTC.

The chain uses TRBV6-2 or TRBV6-3 and TRBJ2-1, with 7 bases aligning to TRBD2. J gave up 9 bases and V 6 bases, and 11 bases lay outside the gene matches. Germline V gene data show CDR1 as MNHEY and CDR2 as SVGEGT. This CDR3 is built from 14 residues. The CDR3 loop reads CASSHIGRAVEQFF. In DNA, the CDR3 is TGTGCCAGCAGCCACATTGGGAGGGCCGTTGAGCAGTTCTTC.

This sequence joins TRBV23-1 and TRBJ2-3; D is possibly TRBD1 (6 bases). TRBV23-1 is identified as an open reading frame with a role that is uncertain. V was trimmed by 3 bases and J by 2 bases, leaving 21 bases between them. The CDR3 spans 18 residues. The CDR3 region is CASSQGRDRRVNTDTQYF. CDR3 bases: TGCGCCAGCAGTCAGGGTCGCGACAGGCGTGTTAACACAGATACGCAGTATTTT.

The J gene is TRBJ1-6, the V gene TRBV2, with D possibly being TRBD1 (6 bases). The V end was cut by 7 bases, the J end by 4 bases, with 17 bases between. This CDR3 contains 16 residues. Germline CDR1 SNHLY, CDR2 FYNNEI. The CDR3 DNA is TGTGCCAGCAAACTTTCCGGGACATTGTATAATTCACCCCTCCACTTT. Translated, it gives CASKLSGTLYNSPLHF.

This chain uses TRBV20-1 with TRBJ1-5, with TRBD1 identical over 7 bases. After removal of 6 bases from V and 2 bases from J, the junction contained 4 bases not matched to a gene. From germline, CDR1 is DFQATT and CDR2 SNEGSKA (reference sequence). The CDR3 is made up of 13 amino acids. The CDR3 bases are TGCAGTGCCCGCGGACAGGGCAATCAGCCCCAGCATTTT. It translates to CSARGQGNQPQHF.

This chain links TRBV5-8 with TRBJ1-6, with TRBD1 as a possible D gene (5 bases). Germline V gene data show CDR1 as SGHTS and CDR2 as YDEGEE. The CDR3 contains 15 residues. V lost 0 bases, J lost 9 bases, and 13 bases lay in between. The CDR3 coding sequence is TGTGCCAGCAGCTTGGAGGGGCTGCGAACTTCACCCCTCCACTTT. This encodes CASSLEGLRTSPLHF.

This clonotype was found a few times. The V and J genes are TRBV6-5 and TRBJ1-1, with D possibly matching TRBD1 (5 bases). Germline V gene lookup returns CDR1 MNHEY and CDR2 SVGAGI. This CDR3 has 14 residues. V was clipped by 0 bases and J by 7 bases, with 12 bases between them. The CDR3 DNA sequence: TGTGCCAGCAGTTACTCCGGAGGGGCTCTTGAAGCTTTCTTT. This gives the protein CASSYSGGALEAFF.

In this sample, this clonotype turned up once. The gene calls are TRBV6-2 or TRBV6-3 and TRBJ2-1; 13 positions match TRBD2. The V gene end was trimmed by 6 bases and the J gene end by 8 bases; junction bases not matched to a gene: 13. CDR3 size: 17 residues. Per the germline V gene, CDR1 is MNHEY and CDR2 is SVGEGT. The CDR3 region is CASSSRLAGGAIYEQFF. The CDR3 DNA sequence: TGTGCCAGCAGCTCGAGACTAGCGGGAGGTGCTATCTATGAGCAGTTCTTC.

The V gene is TRBV6-5, the J gene TRBJ2-7; no definite D call. Germline V gene sequence: CDR1 MNHEY, CDR2 SVGAGI. This CDR3 is 14 amino acids long. Between the trimmed V and J ends, which lost 4 bases and 6 bases, there was a span of 16 bases. The CDR3 DNA reads TGTGCCAGCAGTTCCAACGGTGGGGTTTCCGAGCAGTACTTC. Its translation is CASSSNGGVSEQYF.

The rearrangement joins TRBV28 to TRBJ1-2, with D uncertain. Deletions cut 2 bases from V and 0 bases from J, with 4 bases between. The length of the CDR3 is 13 residues. CDR1 is MDHEN and CDR2 is SYDVKM in the germline V gene. The CDR3 DNA is TGTGCCAGCAGTTTAGGACCTAACTATGGCTACACCTTC. Translating gives CASSLGPNYGYTF.

This chain connects TRBV28 to TRBJ1-1; D perhaps matches TRBD1 (6 bases). The CDR3 is made up of 11 amino acids. Germline CDR1 and CDR2: MDHEN and SYDVKM. The V and J ends lost 8 bases and 8 bases respectively, with 12 bases between them. This chain's CDR3 is CASSFDREAFF. CDR3 sequence (DNA): TGTGCCAGCTCTTTCGACAGGGAAGCTTTCTTT. Together with reference TRBV28 and TRBJ1-1, the CDR3 gives the full variable domain: DVKVTQSSRYLVKRTGEKVFLECVQDMDHENMFWYRQDPGLGLRLIYFSYDVKMKEKGDIPEGYSVSREKKERFSLILESASTNQTSMYLCASSFDREAFFGQGTRLTVV.

The genes are TRBV11-3 and TRBJ2-2; no definite D call. Trimming stripped 4 bases from V and 4 bases from J, with 13 bases between. The CDR3 is 15 residues long. Germline CDR1 and CDR2: SGHNT and YENEEA. The CDR3 here is CASSSIWPSTGELFF. The CDR3 bases are TGTGCCAGCAGCTCTATTTGGCCATCCACCGGGGAGCTGTTTTTT.

This clonotype was counted only a few times. The junction differs from germline at one of its ends, possibly a read error. The chain couples TRBV12-3 or TRBV12-4 to TRBJ1-3, with D maybe TRBD1 (5 bases). This CDR3 comprises 15 residues. CDR3 sequence reads: CASTIAGASGNTIYF. CDR3 DNA: TGTGCCAGCACAATCGCCGGGGCCTCTGGGAACACCATATATTTT.

This sequence joins TRBV7-2 and TRBJ2-2; D unresolved. Trimming left V 4 bases short and J 6 bases short, with 12 bases between. This CDR3 is built from 14 residues. The V gene's germline CDR1 is SGHTA and CDR2 FQGNSA. The DNA of the CDR3 is TGTGCCAGCAGCTCGATGTTCGGAGCCGGGGAGCTGTTTTTT. Protein: CASSSMFGAGELFF. Supplemented by reference TRBV7-2 and TRBJ2-2, the full variable domain reads GAGVSQSPSNKVTEKGKDVELRCDPISGHTALYWYRQSLGQGLEFLIYFQGNSAPDKSGLPSDRFSAERTGGSVSTLTIQRTQQEDSAVYLCASSSMFGAGELFFGEGSRLTVL.

The chain joins TRBV6-5 to TRBJ2-2; 7 nucleotides match TRBD2. Germline CDR1 MNHEY, CDR2 SVGAGI. J lost 5 bases, V lost 0 bases, and 3 bases had no gene match. The CDR3 runs to 15 residues. This chain's CDR3 is CASSYSFSGTGELFF. The CDR3 DNA reads TGTGCCAGCAGTTACTCCTTTAGCGGGACCGGGGAGCTGTTTTTT.

This clonotype was counted only a few times. V is TRBV6-1 and J is TRBJ1-2; 11 bases line up with TRBD1. The V and J ends lost 5 bases and 4 bases, in that order; junction bases with no gene match: 6. The germline gives CDR1 MNHNS, CDR2 SASEGT. This CDR3 has 15 amino acids. As DNA, the CDR3 is TGTGCCAGCAGTCCGGGACAGGGGGTTAGCTATGGCTACACCTTC. This gives the protein CASSPGQGVSYGYTF.